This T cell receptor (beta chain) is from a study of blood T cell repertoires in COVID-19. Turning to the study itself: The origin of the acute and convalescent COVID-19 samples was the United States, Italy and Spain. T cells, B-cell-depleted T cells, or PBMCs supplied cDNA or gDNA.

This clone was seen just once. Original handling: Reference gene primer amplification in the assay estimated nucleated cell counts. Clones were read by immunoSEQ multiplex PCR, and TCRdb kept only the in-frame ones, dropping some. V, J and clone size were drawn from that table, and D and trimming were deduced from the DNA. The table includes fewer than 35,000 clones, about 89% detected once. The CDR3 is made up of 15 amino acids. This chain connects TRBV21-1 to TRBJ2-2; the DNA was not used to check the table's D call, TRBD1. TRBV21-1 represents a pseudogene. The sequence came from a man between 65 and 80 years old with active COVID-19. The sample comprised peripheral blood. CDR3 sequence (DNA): TGTGCCAGCAGCCCCGGGACAGGTGCCACCGGGGAGCTGTTTTTT. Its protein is CASSPGTGATGELFF.